The following is a T cell receptor (beta chain) sequence with its context. This clone was counted between two and nine times. The specificity of this receptor is unknown. The input lacks base qualities; no much larger clone sits a single base away. This record belongs to a study of T cell responses to AZD1222 COVID-19 vaccine (dated by TCRdb to the early 2020s). With respect to the entire study: AZD1222 recipients given second doses at about 4 weeks or at about 12 weeks were pooled, since spike-specific TCR depth and breadth were not found to differ between the two schedules. A total of 233 trial participants underwent TCR sequencing, of whom about 200 had received two doses of AZD1222 and roughly 26 had received two doses of the MenACWY control vaccine. Trial participants were enrolled by age into 18-55, 56-69 and 70-plus year subgroups, with 148, 28 and 57 TCR-sequenced participants respectively. Broad study findings and their caveats: Vaccine-associated CD4 TCRs spanned the whole spike protein, with dominant responses in regions 160-218 and 743-854. Nearly half of unique spike-specific TCRs reportedly recognized epitopes outside regions mutated in the B.1.351 and B.1.1.7 variants. Participants were mostly white British, with more females than males. The authors suggested clonal diversity may have been underestimated. No day 14 peak-response samples were available, so repertoires were characterized only after the peak T cell response. Conclusions about previously exposed vaccinees are limited because only six or seven AZD1222 recipients were SARS-CoV-2 seropositive at baseline. After two AZD1222 doses, both the breadth and the depth of spike-specific TCRs were significantly higher than at day 0 and than in MenACWY recipients. The 56-69-year group was small, and its depth increase did not reach significance, likely because of low power.

The CDR3 regions of human TCRbeta chains were analyzed by immunosequencing. For the original study's pipeline: TCRs in the repertoires were matched against a reference library of SARS-CoV-2-specific TCRs that had been generated with the MIRA antigen-specificity platform. Breadth meant the fraction of unique TCRs that were SARS-CoV-2-associated, whereas depth meant the fraction of total T cells that were SARS-CoV-2-associated. Each spike-specific TCR was assigned to its reactive spike region and to a CD4 or CD8 class using the MIRA data. Log10-transformed breadth and depth values were compared by one-way ANOVA with Sidak's multiple comparisons tests. The clones in this table, taken by TCRdb from immuneACCESS, are in-frame only. Not every clone is retained; where verified, under half of the shortfall comes from an unresolved V gene, and the cause of the rest is unknown. For V, J and clone size, that table is used; D and trimming come from the DNA. The sample records roughly 28,000 clones, over 90% of which are singletons. The top ten clonotypes cover over 8% of the sample.

The time point tag for this specimen amounts to: baseline before first vaccination. Vaccinee samples came from UK trials COV001 and COV002, including a single-blind randomized controlled phase 2/3 trial of AZD1222 (ChAdOx1 nCoV-19) in healthy adults. For TCRbeta chain sequencing, PBMC samples from trial participants were taken at day 0 and at day 28 after the second dose. CDR3 length: 15 amino acids, cysteine to phenylalanine. The read is trimmed to its CDR3 DNA, 45 bases read in frame from base 1. V and J are truncated by 4 bases and 4 bases respectively, leaving an intervening sequence of 16 bases. The germline V gene yields SGHVS for CDR1 and FQNEAQ for CDR2.

The source of this sequence is an adult in good health. The rearranged segments are TRBV7-8 and TRBJ1-1; the D gene is perhaps TRBD1, from 6 matching bases. Source: peripheral blood, taken on day 0 of AZD1222 vaccination. CDR3 protein: CASSYRTGRITEAFF. The sequenced DNA: TGTGCCAGCAGCTATCGTACAGGGAGGATCACTGAAGCTTTCTTT.